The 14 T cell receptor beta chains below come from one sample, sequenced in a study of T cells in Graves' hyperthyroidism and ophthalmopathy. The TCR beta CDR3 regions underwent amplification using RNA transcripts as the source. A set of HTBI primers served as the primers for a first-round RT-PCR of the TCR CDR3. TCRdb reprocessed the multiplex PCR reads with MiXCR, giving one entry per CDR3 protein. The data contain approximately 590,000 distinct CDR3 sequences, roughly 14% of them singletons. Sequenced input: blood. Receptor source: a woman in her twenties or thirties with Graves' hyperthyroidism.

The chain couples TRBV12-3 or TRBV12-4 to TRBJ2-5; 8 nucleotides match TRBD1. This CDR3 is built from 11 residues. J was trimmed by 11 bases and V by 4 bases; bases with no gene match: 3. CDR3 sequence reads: CASSSGQVQYF. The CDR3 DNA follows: TGTGCCAGCAGTTCGGGACAGGTTCAGTACTTC.

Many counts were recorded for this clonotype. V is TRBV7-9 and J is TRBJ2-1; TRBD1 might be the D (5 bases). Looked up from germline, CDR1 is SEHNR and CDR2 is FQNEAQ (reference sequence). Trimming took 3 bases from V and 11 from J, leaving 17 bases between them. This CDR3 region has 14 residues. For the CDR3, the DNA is TGTGCCAGCAGCTTGTTAACCGGACACCCAAAGCAGTTCTTC. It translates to CASSLLTGHPKQFF. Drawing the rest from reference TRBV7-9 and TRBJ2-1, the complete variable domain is DTGVSQNPRHKITKRGQNVTFRCDPISEHNRLYWYRQTLGQGPEFLTYFQNEAQLEKSRLLSDRFSAERPKGSFSTLEIQRTEQGDSAMYLCASSLLTGHPKQFFGPGTRLTVL.

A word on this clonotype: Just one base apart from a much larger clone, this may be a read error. In DNA form, the CDR3 reads TGTGCCAGCAGTTTAGCGGAGATCGCTGGCTACACCTTC. It translates to CASSLAEIAGYTF. V and J are TRBV12-3 or TRBV12-4 and TRBJ1-2; D is unresolved. This CDR3 is built from 13 residues. Trimming took 0 bases from V and 7 from J, leaving 9 bases between them.

DNA of the CDR3: TGTGCCAGCTCACCACAACTCCCCGGGGTGGAGACCCAGTACTTC. Protein product: CASSPQLPGVETQYF. The V and J genes are TRBV18 and TRBJ2-5; D might be TRBD2 (5 bases). CDR1 is KGHSH and CDR2 is LQKENI in the germline V gene. V gave up 1 base and J gave up 5 bases, with 14 bases separating them. CDR3 length: 15 amino acids. The variable domain in full, completed from reference TRBV18 and TRBJ2-5, reads NAGVMQNPRHLVRRRGQEARLRCSPMKGHSHVYWYRQLPEEGLKFMVYLQKENIIDESGMPKERFSAEFPKEGPSILRIQQVVRGDSAAYFCASSPQLPGVETQYFGPGTRLLVL.

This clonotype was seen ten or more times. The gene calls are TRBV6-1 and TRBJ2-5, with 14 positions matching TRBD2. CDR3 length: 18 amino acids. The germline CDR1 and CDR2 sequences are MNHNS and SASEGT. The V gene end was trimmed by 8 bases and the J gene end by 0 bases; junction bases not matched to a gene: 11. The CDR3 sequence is CASRDGLAGGTYQETQYF. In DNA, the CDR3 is TGTGCCAGCCGGGACGGACTAGCGGGAGGTACATACCAAGAGACCCAGTACTTC.

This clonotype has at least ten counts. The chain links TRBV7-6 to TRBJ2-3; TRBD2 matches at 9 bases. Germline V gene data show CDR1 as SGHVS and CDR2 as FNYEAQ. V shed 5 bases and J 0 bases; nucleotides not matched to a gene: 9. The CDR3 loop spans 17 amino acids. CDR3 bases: TGTGCCAGCAGCCCAGGGTGGCGGGAGGGGAGCACAGATACGCAGTATTTT. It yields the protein CASSPGWREGSTDTQYF.

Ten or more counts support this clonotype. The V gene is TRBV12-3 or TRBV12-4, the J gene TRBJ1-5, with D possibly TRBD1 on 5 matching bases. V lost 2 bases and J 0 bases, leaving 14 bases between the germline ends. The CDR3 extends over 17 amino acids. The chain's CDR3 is CASSLRGEVNSNQPQHF. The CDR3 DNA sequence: TGTGCCAGCAGTTTACGAGGGGAAGTCAATAGCAATCAGCCCCAGCATTTT.

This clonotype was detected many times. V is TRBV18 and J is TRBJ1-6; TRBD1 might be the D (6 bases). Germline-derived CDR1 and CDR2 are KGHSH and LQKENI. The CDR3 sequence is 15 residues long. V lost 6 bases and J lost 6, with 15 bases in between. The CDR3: CASSQQGGSNSPLHF. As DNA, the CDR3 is TGTGCCAGCTCCCAACAGGGAGGGAGTAATTCACCCCTCCACTTT.

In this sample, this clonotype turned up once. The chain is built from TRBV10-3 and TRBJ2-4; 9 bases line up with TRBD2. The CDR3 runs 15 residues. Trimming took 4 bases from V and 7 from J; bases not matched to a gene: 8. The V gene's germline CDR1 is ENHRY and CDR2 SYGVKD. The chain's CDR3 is CAISVSGTSSNIQYF. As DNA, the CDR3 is TGTGCCATCAGTGTGTCCGGGACTAGCAGTAACATTCAGTACTTC.

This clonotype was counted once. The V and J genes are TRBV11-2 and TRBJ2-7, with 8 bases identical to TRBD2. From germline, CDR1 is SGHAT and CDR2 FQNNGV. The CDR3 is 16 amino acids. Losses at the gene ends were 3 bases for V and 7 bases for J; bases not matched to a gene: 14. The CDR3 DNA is TGTGCCAGCAGCTTTAGGGGTCCGGGAGGGTTACGGGAGCAGTACTTC. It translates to CASSFRGPGGLREQYF.

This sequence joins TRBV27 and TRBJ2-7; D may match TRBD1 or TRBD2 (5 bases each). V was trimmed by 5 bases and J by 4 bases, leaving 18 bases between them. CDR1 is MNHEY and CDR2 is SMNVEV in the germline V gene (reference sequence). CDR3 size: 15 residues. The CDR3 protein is CASSALRGVGYEQYF. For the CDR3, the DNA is TGTGCCAGCAGTGCTCTGAGGGGAGTGGGGTACGAGCAGTACTTC.

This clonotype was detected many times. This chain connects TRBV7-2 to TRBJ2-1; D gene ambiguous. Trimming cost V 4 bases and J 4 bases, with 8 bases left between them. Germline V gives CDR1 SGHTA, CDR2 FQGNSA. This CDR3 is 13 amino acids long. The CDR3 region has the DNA TGTGCCAGCAGCTCACACGCATACAATGAGCAGTTCTTC. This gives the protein CASSSHAYNEQFF.

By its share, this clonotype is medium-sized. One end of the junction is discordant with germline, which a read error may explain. The CDR3 DNA sequence: TGTGCCAGCAGCTTAGGCGGATACAATGAGCAGTTCTTC. Its protein is CASSLGGYNEQFF. V is TRBV5-1 and J is TRBJ2-1; D call uncertain. CDR3 size: 13 residues. CDR1 and CDR2 from the germline V gene are SGHRS and YFSETQ.

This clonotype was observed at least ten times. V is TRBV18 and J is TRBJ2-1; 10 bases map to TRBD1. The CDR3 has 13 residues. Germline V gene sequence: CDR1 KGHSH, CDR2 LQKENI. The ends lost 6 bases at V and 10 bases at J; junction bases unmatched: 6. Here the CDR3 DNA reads TGTGCCAGCTCGGGACAGGGGATGGAGGAGCAGTTCTTC. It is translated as CASSGQGMEEQFF.